This T cell receptor (beta chain) appears in the sequencing data of a study of OX40 agonist ivuxolimab in advanced cancers. For the wider study: Ivuxolimab, which targeted the costimulatory receptor OX40 (CD134), was an agonistic, fully human IgG2 monoclonal antibody. Patients were allowed to have had prior anti-PD-1, anti-PD-L1 or anti-CTLA-4 therapy, and around two fifths of the dose-escalation patients had been treated with checkpoint inhibitors. Partial responses occurred in three dose-escalation patients, of whom one had hepatocellular carcinoma and two had cutaneous melanoma. Intravenous ivuxolimab was administered to patients every 2 weeks at six dose levels: 0.01, 0.1, 0.3, 1.5, 3 and 10 mg/kg. The purpose of peripheral TCRbeta sequencing was to test whether ivuxolimab changed TCR sequence diversity and led to clonal T-cell expansion. A male proportion of roughly 80% and a mean age of around 60 years, ranging from about 23 to 90, were recorded for the dose-escalation cohort. Of the roughly 52 dose-escalation patients, hepatocellular carcinoma was present in approximately 20, melanoma in some 15, renal cell carcinoma in 9 and head and neck cancer in 9. The paper describes the monotherapy dose-escalation part (N of about 52 patients) of the phase I trial of ivuxolimab. Paper-wide results and their limitations: Which antigens the clonally expanded peripheral T cells were specific for was not determined. At doses of 0.1 to 3.0 mg/kg, clonal expansion of both CD4+ and CD8+ blood T cells was observed from baseline to week 6. After ivuxolimab, more expanded clones were found on average in CD8+ T cells than in CD4+ T cells. Low levels of normalized T-cell clonal expansion were also seen in some nonresponding patients. In partial responders in the 0.1-3.0 mg/kg groups, normalized peripheral clonal expansion was found to be among the lowest, especially among CD8+ T cells.

For sequencing of the TCRbeta CDR3 region, genomic DNA was extracted from the sorted cells. The immunoSEQ Assay was used for sequencing of TCRbeta CDR3 regions. TCRdb re-hosts the immuneACCESS table, in-frame sequences only. Its copies lack some clones; in the studies checked, an unresolved V gene accounts for under half of them, and the cause for the rest is not known. In this sample the table shows 55,000 to 70,000 clones, around 86% of which occur a single time. The biggest ten clones account for nearly 0.9% of the sample. Patients with a history of autoimmune disease or receiving systemic immunosuppression were excluded from the trial. Peripheral blood for TCR sequencing was collected from all dose cohorts at baseline, on cycle 4 day 1, and on cycle 7 day 1. The samples were drawn from a first-in-human, open-label, multicenter phase I dose-escalation trial of ivuxolimab. The trial enrolled adults with locally advanced or metastatic head and neck squamous cell, hepatocellular, melanoma or renal cell carcinoma. CD4+ and CD8+ T cells were sorted separately from peripheral blood before TCR sequencing.

For this clone: No cognate antigen has been identified for it. Base qualities are not provided; no much larger clone lies one nucleotide away.

V loses 1 base, J loses 8 bases, and the germline ends lie 3 bases apart. From cysteine to phenylalanine, the CDR3 is 11 amino acids long. Only CDR3 DNA is held: 33 bases, read in frame from base 1. CDR1 and CDR2 are drawn from the germline V gene (reference sequence): DFQATT, SNEGSKA. The chain couples TRBV20-1 to TRBJ1-6, with the D gene not confidently named. This receptor was obtained from an adult with an advanced solid tumor such as melanoma, head and neck, liver or kidney cancer. Source: CD4+ or CD8+ T cells sorted from blood, taken in a trial of the OX40 agonist ivuxolimab. In nucleotide form, the sequence is TGCAGTGCTAGAGTTGATTCACCCCTCCACTTT. It translates as CSARVDSPLHF.